This TCR beta chain was recovered during a study of T cell repertoires in aging, cancer and after chemotherapy (dated by TCRdb to between 2018 and 2021). Background for the entire study: The donors fell into six age groups ranging from 30 or younger to 70 or older, and each group had at least three individuals. The cohort comprised 200 to 250 cancer patients, 85 to 94 with hematological and fewer than 140 with solid cancers, plus 95 healthy donors as a reference group. To examine immunoaging and T cell reconstitution after chemotherapy, the study profiled TCR beta repertoires in peripheral blood from healthy donors and cancer patients. Paired pre- and post-chemotherapy samples in the solid tumor group came from brain tumor (glioblastoma) patients receiving temozolomide-based therapy. The full dataset contained around 10 million TCR reads. What the study reported, not specific to this receptor: In healthy donors, the drop in TCR diversity with age came mainly from a loss of richness, whereas in cancer patients a loss of evenness also played a part. The authors noted that the repertoire data do not allow conclusions about immunological memory after chemotherapy. Significantly lower blood TCR diversity and higher clonality were observed in untreated patients with hematological or solid cancers than in age-matched healthy donors. In both cancer cohorts, median generation probability rose over the chemotherapy interval, which suggests that the repertoire was reconstituted through rebound thymic output.

CDR1 and CDR2 (ENHRY, SYGVKD) derive from the germline V gene. The germline V end is reduced by 6 bases and the J end by 1 base; junction bases left unmatched: 3. From the cysteine through the phenylalanine, the CDR3 covers 14 amino acids. CDR3 DNA only is kept here, 42 bases in frame from base 1. Using a mixed TRB-A/B primer pool, multiplex touch-down PCR amplified rearranged TRB sequences covering the V, D and J segments. Illumina adapters and sample indices were added to the amplicons in two consecutive PCR reactions performed with Phusion HS II polymerase. The amplicons were purified from gel with the NucleoSpin Gel and PCR Clean-up kit and then assessed with Qubit and an Agilent 2100 Bioanalyzer. Sequencing of the libraries was done on an Illumina MiSeq with paired-end, single-indexed 600-cycle runs. On the study's bioinformatics: Processing of the TRB sequences was carried out with MiXCR versions 2.12 and 3.0.5. A clone was defined as each unique CDR3 nucleotide sequence, and only productive sequences supported by at least two reads were kept. Repertoire metrics included Shannon diversity, evenness, clonality (one minus evenness), and alpha-parameterized diversity profiles from alpha 0 to 5. The IGoR algorithm was used to compute generation probabilities of clones in paired pre- and post-chemotherapy samples. The public sequencing data were trimmed at Q25 with fastp and processed into clonotypes with MiXCR by TCRdb, which kept only in-frame beta chains. Rows with a matching CDR3 protein are joined into one entry that keeps the most common DNA and genes. The V and J calls and clone size are TCRdb's, not the authors'. The sample data list roughly 7,200 distinct CDR3 sequences, and 53% of these were observed just once. The top ten clonotypes cover around 1.9% of the sample.

This clonotype showed up just a few times. It lacks a known antigen. Per-base quality was not reported, and no clone a single base away is much larger than it. Instead of sorted cells or RNA, genomic DNA extracted from peripheral blood served as the source for amplifying TCR beta rearrangements. The sample consisted of blood. The chain joins TRBV10-3 to TRBJ1-1; 9 nucleotides in the junction match TRBD1. This TCR was recovered from a human donor with a solid tumor. The DNA reads as follows: TGTGCCATCAGAAGACAGGGGGAGAACACTGAAGCTTTCTTT. Its translation reads: CAIRRQGENTEAFF.